This entry concerns a single T cell receptor (beta chain). This specimen comes from a study of technical replicates of blood from a few donors. CDR1 SGHRS and CDR2 YFSETQ come from the germline V gene. CDR3 length equals 16 residues. After removal of 0 bases from V and 6 bases from J, the junction contained 11 bases not matched to a gene. Data came from immunoSEQ multiplex PCR; TCRdb stores just in-frame clones and leaves some out. There are tens of thousands of clones in the sample; 95% occur only once, and approximately 0.25% lies in the top ten. This clonotype was obtained from a human donor in good health. Material for sequencing was T cells isolated from PBMCs. This sequence joins TRBV5-1 and TRBJ1-2; 7 nucleotides line up with TRBD1. CDR3 sequence (DNA): TGCGCCAGCAGCTTGGAGGTCGGGCAAGGGGGCAATGGCTACACCTTC. Encoded protein: CASSLEVGQGGNGYTF.